These 10 T cell receptor beta chains were all obtained from the same sample, sequenced in a study of shared clonotypes between healthy human individuals. Using immunoSEQ multiplex PCR, the repertoire was profiled, and TCRdb retains in-frame clones only, with some absent. Of under 1,100,000 clones in the sample, under 80% were seen once. Sequenced material: memory CD4+ T cells sorted from blood. Specified subset: CD45RA-negative fraction. These receptors were collected from a man younger than 35 in good health.

This chain links TRBV7-2 with TRBJ2-4, with D possibly being TRBD1 (6 bases). V dropped 6 bases and J dropped 8 bases, with 14 bases sitting between them. The CDR3 totals 13 residues. Germline V CDR1 and CDR2: SGHTA, FQGNSA. The CDR3 sequence is CASRNQGLDIQYF. The CDR3 nucleotides are TGTGCCAGCAGAAATCAGGGGTTAGACATTCAGTACTTC. Full variable domain (rest looked up from reference TRBV7-2 and TRBJ2-4): GAGVSQSPSNKVTEKGKDVELRCDPISGHTALYWYRQSLGQGLEFLIYFQGNSAPDKSGLPSDRFSAERTGGSVSTLTIQRTQQEDSAVYLCASRNQGLDIQYFGAGTRLSVL.

This clone was detected only once. The V gene is TRBV7-9, the J gene TRBJ2-3, with a weak D call TRBD2 (6 bases). There are 18 residues in the CDR3. Germline loops: CDR1 SEHNR, CDR2 FQNEAQ (reference sequence). V lost 1 base, J lost 0 bases, and 17 bases lay in between. The CDR3 sequence: CASSLEPVLAASTDTQYF. CDR3 nucleotides: TGTGCCAGCAGCTTAGAGCCCGTACTAGCTGCGAGCACAGATACGCAGTATTTT.

J is TRBJ2-6 and V is TRBV11-2; D is possibly TRBD2 (6 bases). The germline CDR1 and CDR2 sequences are SGHAT and FQNNGV. The CDR3 loop spans 15 amino acids. Trimming left V 0 bases short and J 6 bases short, with 9 bases between. The CDR3 loop reads CASSLEGGMANVLTF. In DNA form, the CDR3 reads TGTGCCAGCAGCTTAGAGGGGGGAATGGCCAACGTCCTGACTTTC.

This clone appeared once. This rearrangement joins TRBV4-1 to TRBJ2-3; D possibly matches TRBD1 or TRBD2 (6 bases each). Germline V gene sequence: CDR1 MGHRA, CDR2 YSYEKL. Trimming stripped 3 bases from V and 3 bases from J, with 13 bases between. This CDR3 is built from 15 residues. This CDR3 is CASSHTGGGTDTQYF. The CDR3 nucleotides are TGCGCCAGCAGCCATACTGGAGGGGGGACAGATACGCAGTATTTT.

This chain uses TRBV10-2 with TRBJ1-2; D gene ambiguous. This CDR3 is 11 amino acids long. The V end was cut by 1 base, the J end by 8 bases, with 5 bases between. Looked up from germline, CDR1 is WSHSY and CDR2 is SAAADI. The CDR3 region is CASSELGGYTF. As DNA, the CDR3 is TGCGCCAGCAGTGAGTTGGGGGGCTACACCTTC.

The gene calls are TRBV5-1 and TRBJ2-1; TRBD1 might be the D (6 bases). CDR1 and CDR2 (germline): SGHRS, YFSETQ. V lost 0 bases and J 5 bases, leaving 18 bases between the germline ends. The CDR3 loop spans 17 amino acids. The CDR3: CASSLAGLGAGDNEQFF. The CDR3 coding sequence is TGCGCCAGCAGCTTGGCCGGGTTGGGGGCCGGGGACAATGAGCAGTTCTTC.

This clone has a count of ten or more. V usage is TRBV6-1 and J usage is TRBJ2-3; D not resolved. Germline-derived CDR1 and CDR2 are MNHNS and SASEGT. This CDR3 is built from 15 residues. The V gene lost 6 bases and the J gene lost 0 bases, with 13 bases spanning the gap. The CDR3: CASRAGLTSTDTQYF. In DNA form, the CDR3 reads TGTGCCAGCAGGGCCGGGCTTACTAGCACAGATACGCAGTATTTT.

The gene calls are TRBV2 and TRBJ1-1, with a possible D match to TRBD1 (6 bases). This CDR3 region has 15 residues. V was cut by 4 bases and J by 1 base, with 13 bases left in between. Germline loops: CDR1 SNHLY, CDR2 FYNNEI. CDR3 in DNA: TGTGCCAGCAGTGCTTTGCTGGGGGCGAACACTGAAGCTTTCTTT. Translated: CASSALLGANTEAFF.

The chain's CDR3 is CASGLSNGQSNQPQHF. The CDR3 DNA sequence: TGTGCTAGTGGTTTGTCCAACGGACAGAGCAATCAGCCCCAGCATTTT. V usage is TRBV12-5 and J usage is TRBJ1-5; D possibly corresponds to TRBD1 (6 bases). Deletions cut 2 bases from V and 1 base from J, with 12 bases between. This CDR3 comprises 16 residues. Germline values: CDR1 LGHNT, CDR2 FRNRAP.

This clone was observed once. V is TRBV29-1 and J is TRBJ1-2, with D perhaps TRBD1 (5 bases). CDR3 size: 12 residues. The V end was cut by 3 bases, the J end by 6 bases, with 11 bases between. CDR1 SQVTM and CDR2 ANQGSEA come from the germline V gene. The CDR3 protein is CSVDGQGHGYTF. The DNA for the CDR3 is TGCAGCGTTGACGGGCAGGGACATGGCTACACCTTC. Drawing the rest from reference TRBV29-1 and TRBJ1-2, the complete variable domain is SAVISQKPSRDICQRGTSLTIQCQVDSQVTMMFWYRQQPGQSLTLIATANQGSEATYESGFVIDKFPISRPNLTFSTLTVSNMSPEDSSIYLCSVDGQGHGYTFGSGTRLTVV.